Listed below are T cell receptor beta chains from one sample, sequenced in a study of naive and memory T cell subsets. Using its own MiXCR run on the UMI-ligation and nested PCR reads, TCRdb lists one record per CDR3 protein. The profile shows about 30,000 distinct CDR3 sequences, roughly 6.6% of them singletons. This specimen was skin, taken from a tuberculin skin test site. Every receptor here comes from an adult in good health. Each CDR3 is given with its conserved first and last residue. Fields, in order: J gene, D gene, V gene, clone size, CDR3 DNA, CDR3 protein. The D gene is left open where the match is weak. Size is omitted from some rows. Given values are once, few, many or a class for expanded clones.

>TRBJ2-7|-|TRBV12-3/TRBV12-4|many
TGTGCCAGCAGTTTACCCGGGCGACCCTACGAGCAGTACTTC
CASSLPGRPYEQYF
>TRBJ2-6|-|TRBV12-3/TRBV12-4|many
TGTGCCAGCAGGCCCACGGTAGGGTCTGGGGCCAACGTCCTGACTTTC
CASRPTVGSGANVLTF
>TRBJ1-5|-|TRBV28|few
-
CASSTSDSELYSNQPQHF
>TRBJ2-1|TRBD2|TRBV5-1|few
TGCGCCAGCAGCTTGTTTGGCGGGGGGCCCCTAGGGGATGAGCAGTTCTTC
CASSLFGGGPLGDEQFF
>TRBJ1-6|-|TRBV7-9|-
TGTGCCAGCAGCTCCGGGACCCCTAATTCACCCCTCCACTTT
CASSSGTPNSPLHF
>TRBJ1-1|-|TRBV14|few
TGTGCCAGCAGACAGTTGGGGAAGAATACTGAAGCTTTCTTT
CASRQLGKNTEAFF
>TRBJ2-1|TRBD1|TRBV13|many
TGTGCCAGCAGCTTCCCCGGGACAGGGGCTACTGAGCAGTTCTTC
CASSFPGTGATEQFF
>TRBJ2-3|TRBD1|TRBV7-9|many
TGTGCCAGCAGCTTACCGACAGGGCGCACAGATACGCAGTATTTT
CASSLPTGRTDTQYF
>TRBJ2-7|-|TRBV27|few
TGTGCCAGCAGAGGACCGGGACGGGAATACGAGCAGTACTTC
CASRGPGREYEQYF
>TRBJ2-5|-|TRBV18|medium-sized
TGTGCCAGCTCACCAATAGAAATGGGAATCGAGACCCAGTACTTC
CASSPIEMGIETQYF
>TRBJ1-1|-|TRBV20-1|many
TGCAGTGGAGGGCCGAACACTGAAGCTTTCTTT
CSGGPNTEAFF
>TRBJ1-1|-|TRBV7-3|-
TGTGCCAGCAGCTTAACAACCGGGAGACCTATGAACACTGAAGCCTTCTTT
CASSLTTGRPMNTEAFF
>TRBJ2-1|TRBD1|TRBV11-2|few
TGTGCCAGCAGCTTAGATAGGGCAAGGGGGCATGAGCAGTTCTTC
CASSLDRARGHEQFF
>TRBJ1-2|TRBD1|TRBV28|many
TGTGCCAGCAGATTAGACAGGGCGTTCGGCTACACCTTC
CASRLDRAFGYTF
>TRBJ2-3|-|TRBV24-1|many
TGTGCCACCAGTCCGGGGGGCCGAACGCAGTATTTT
CATSPGGRTQYF
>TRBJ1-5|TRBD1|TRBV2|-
TGTGCCAGCAGAAGACAGGGATTCAATCAGCCCCAGCATTTT
CASRRQGFNQPQHF
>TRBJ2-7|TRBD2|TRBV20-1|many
TGCAGTGCTAGCAGACTAGCGCGCTACGAGCAGTACTTC
CSASRLARYEQYF
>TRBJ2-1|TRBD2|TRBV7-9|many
TGTGCCAGCAGCTTCCAGCTAGCGGGGGACTACAATGAGCAGTTCTTC
CASSFQLAGDYNEQFF
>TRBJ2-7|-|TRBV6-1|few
TGTGCCAGCAGTGAATCCTTCTCCTACGAGCAGTACTTC
CASSESFSYEQYF
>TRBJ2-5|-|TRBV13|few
TGTGCCAGCAGCTTACGTATTGGACCACAAGAAGAGACCCAGTACTTC
CASSLRIGPQEETQYF
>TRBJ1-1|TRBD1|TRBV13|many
TGTGCCAGCAGCCTGGGACAGGTGAACACTGAAGCTTTCTTT
CASSLGQVNTEAFF
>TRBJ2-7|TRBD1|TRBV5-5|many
TGTGCCAGCAGCTTGTGGGACAGCTACGAGCAGTACTTC
CASSLWDSYEQYF